The 2 T cell receptor beta chains below were found in one sample sequenced in a study of T cell responses to AZD1222 COVID-19 vaccine. TCRdb keeps only in-frame clones here, not all; method: immunoSEQ multiplex PCR. Here the sample spans 90,000 to 110,000 clones, 88% being singletons. Sequencing was performed on peripheral blood, taken on day 0 of AZD1222 vaccination. The receptors stem from an adult in good health.

The J gene is TRBJ2-6, the V gene TRBV3-1 (or the pseudogene TRBV3-2); D call uncertain. V gave up 2 bases and J gave up 3 bases, with 5 bases separating them. Germline-derived CDR1 and CDR2 are LGHDT and YNNKEL (reference sequence). This CDR3 contains 14 residues. CDR3 sequence: CASSQRDGANVLTF. The CDR3 region has the DNA TGTGCCAGCAGCCAACGAGATGGGGCCAACGTCCTGACTTTC.

This clone was observed once. CDR3 protein: CASSLGAGTSGRLYNEQFF. CDR3 bases: TGTGCCAGCAGCTTGGGGGCCGGGACTAGCGGGAGGCTCTACAATGAGCAGTTCTTC. V gene TRBV5-4 combines with J gene TRBJ2-1, with TRBD2 matching over 15 bases. CDR3 length: 19 amino acids. With 0 bases clipped from V and 3 bases from J, the junction kept 7 bases outside the gene matches. CDR1 is SGHNT, CDR2 YYREEE, per germline (reference sequence).